One TCR beta chain is described in this entry. Its cognate antigen is unknown. The CDR3 extends over 16 amino acids. Germline V CDR1 and CDR2: MGHRA, YSYEKL. Trimming cost V 5 bases and J 2 bases, with 15 bases left between them. A CD45RA-negative memory subset and a CD45RA+ naive subset were separated from the CD4+ cells. Libraries were prepared by immunoSEQ multiplex PCR; TCRdb keeps only in-frame clonotypes and omits some of them. Of 2 million to 2.5 million clones in the sample, 90% to 95% were seen once. This entry belongs to a study of shared clonotypes between healthy human individuals. Findings of the study overall: Clonotypes shared by all four donors outscored non-shared clonotypes in generation probability. Clonotypes that were shared across a handful of donors made up about 4.5% of naive CD4 clonotypes.

This chain uses TRBV4-1 with TRBJ2-2, with a tentative D call TRBD1 (5 bases). Sequencing used naive CD4+ T cells from PBMCs. Specified subset: CD45RA+ positively selected. This TCR was sampled from a young man in good health. Some clones in this sample may be carry-over from other donors' samples. CDR3 sequence (DNA): TGCGCCAGCAGCTCTCCGTCCAGGGCCAACACCGGGGAGCTGTTTTTT. Translating gives CASSSPSRANTGELFF.